Below, 31 T cell receptor beta chains from the same sample are listed, as sequenced in a study of CD8 T cells in Susac syndrome. Random hexamers served to reverse transcribe roughly 0.45 to 1 ug RNA. MiXCR was run by TCRdb on the immunoSEQ multiplex PCR reads, yielding one entry per CDR3 protein. The sample has about 150,000 distinct CDR3 sequences; roughly 95% are singletons. Material: CD4+ T cells from PBMCs. These receptors originate from a human donor with Susac syndrome.

The gene calls are TRBV20-1 and TRBJ1-5; TRBD1 aligns across 8 bases. Germline V lookup: CDR1 DFQATT, CDR2 SNEGSKA (reference sequence). The ends lost 3 bases at V and 0 bases at J; junction bases unmatched: 10. The CDR3 is 17 residues long. In nucleotides, the CDR3 is TGCAGTGCTAGCCGGGACAGGAGCCTCTATAGCAATCAGCCCCAGCATTTT. Translation gives CSASRDRSLYSNQPQHF.

CDR3 loop: CATQGLAGRYEQFF. The CDR3 region has the DNA TGTGCCACCCAGGGACTAGCGGGACGGTATGAGCAGTTCTTC. The rearrangement joins TRBV27 to TRBJ2-1, with 13 nucleotides matching TRBD2. V lost 10 bases, J lost 8 bases, and 8 bases stayed unmatched. The CDR3 extends over 14 amino acids. Looked up from germline, CDR1 is MNHEY and CDR2 is SMNVEV (reference sequence).

The V gene is TRBV3-1, the J gene TRBJ2-2; unclear D gene. CDR1 and CDR2 from the germline V gene are LGHDT and YNNKEL (reference sequence). V lost 4 bases, J lost 0 bases, and 6 bases lay in between. The CDR3 sequence is 14 residues long. CDR3 bases: TGTGCCAGCAGCCGGGGATCGAACACCGGGGAGCTGTTTTTT. This gives the protein CASSRGSNTGELFF.

The rearrangement joins TRBV6-5 to TRBJ1-1, with 9 bases lining up with TRBD1. The CDR3 is 16 amino acids. Germline V gene lookup returns CDR1 MNHEY and CDR2 SVGAGI. The V and J ends lost 2 bases and 3 bases, in that order; junction bases with no gene match: 7. CDR3 sequence: CASSYDRGSLYTEAFF. The CDR3, as DNA: TGTGCCAGCAGTTACGACAGGGGGAGTCTTTACACTGAAGCTTTCTTT.

In DNA, the CDR3 is TGCAGTGCCATAACTAGCGGGGGGGCAGGGAATGAGCAGTTCTTC. It encodes CSAITSGGAGNEQFF. The genes are TRBV20-1 and TRBJ2-1, with 13 bases matching TRBD2. There are 15 residues in the CDR3. The germline V gene has CDR1 DFQATT and CDR2 SNEGSKA (reference sequence). Trimming took 6 bases from V and 7 from J; bases not matched to a gene: 9.

The genes are TRBV20-1 and TRBJ1-5; 9 bases are a match to TRBD1. The CDR3 covers 15 residues. Germline loops: CDR1 DFQATT, CDR2 SNEGSKA (reference sequence). The junction had 7 bases not matched to a gene; V was cut back by 5 bases and J by 2 bases. Written as DNA, the CDR3 is TGCAGTGCTCGCAGGACAGGGGAACGCAATCAGCCCCAGCATTTT. Its protein is CSARRTGERNQPQHF.

The chain is built from TRBV4-1 and TRBJ2-7; D is possibly TRBD1 (7 bases). The germline CDR1 and CDR2 sequences are MGHRA and YSYEKL. V lost 4 bases to trimming and J lost 3 bases, with 10 bases between them. The CDR3 is 13 amino acids. This chain's CDR3 is CASSLQGGYEQYF. The CDR3 coding sequence is TGCGCCAGCAGCCTTCAGGGGGGCTACGAGCAGTACTTC.

This sequence joins TRBV2 and TRBJ1-6, with TRBD1 as a possible D gene (5 bases). Germline-derived CDR1 and CDR2 are SNHLY and FYNNEI. V shed 8 bases and J shed 7 bases, with 15 bases lying between them. The CDR3 extends over 14 amino acids. This CDR3 is CASGGDPRNSPLHF. CDR3 sequence (DNA): TGTGCCAGCGGTGGGGACCCTAGGAATTCACCCCTCCACTTT.

This chain joins TRBV4-1 and TRBJ2-1, with TRBD1 matching over 7 bases. V lost 2 bases to trimming and J lost 7 bases; unmatched junction nucleotides: 11. Germline lookup yields CDR1 MGHRA and CDR2 YSYEKL. The CDR3 is 16 amino acids. In DNA form, the CDR3 reads TGCGCCAGCAGCCAACCCCGACAGGGTGGTAGGAATGAGCAGTTCTTC. Translated, it gives CASSQPRQGGRNEQFF.

Comment on this clonotype: The junction differs from germline at one of its ends, possibly a read error. This chain links TRBV12-3 or TRBV12-4 with TRBJ1-5, with TRBD1 identical over 11 bases. This CDR3 spans 12 amino acids. The DNA of the CDR3 is TGTGCCAGCAGTCCCACGGGACAGGGGGTGTATTTT. This sequence encodes CASSPTGQGVYF.

This clonotype was recorded only once. The gene calls are TRBV20-1 and TRBJ2-1; 10 positions agree with TRBD2. V lost 1 base and J lost 4; bases outside the gene matches: 4. The germline gives CDR1 DFQATT, CDR2 SNEGSKA (reference sequence). The CDR3 is 15 amino acids. CDR3 in amino acids: CSARGSSGGYNEQFF. CDR3 bases: TGCAGTGCTAGAGGTTCTAGCGGGGGTTACAATGAGCAGTTCTTC.

The chain joins TRBV3-1 to TRBJ1-6; unclear D gene. This CDR3 spans 12 amino acids. In germline, CDR1 is LGHDT, CDR2 YNNKEL (reference sequence). V was shortened by 4 bases and J by 11 bases, with 9 bases between the two germline ends. The CDR3 nucleotides read TGTGCCAGCAGCCGAACCCGGACACCCCTCCACTTT. It specifies CASSRTRTPLHF.

DNA of the CDR3: TGCAGTGTGGGGGGGGCACGGGACACTGAAGCTTTCTTT. Translation: CSVGGARDTEAFF. The chain carries TRBV20-1 and TRBJ1-1; maybe TRBD1 (6 bases). Trimming left V 7 bases short and J 3 bases short, with 15 bases between. Germline lookup yields CDR1 DFQATT and CDR2 SNEGSKA (reference sequence). The CDR3 spans 13 residues.

The J gene is TRBJ2-7, the V gene TRBV14, with 7 bases lining up with TRBD1. In germline, CDR1 is SGHDN, CDR2 FVKESK. Trimming at V came to 5 bases and at J to 4 bases, leaving 5 bases not matched to a gene. This CDR3 contains 13 residues. The DNA for the CDR3 is TGTGCCAGCAGCAGGGGGCTAGGGTACGAGCAGTACTTC. Amino acid sequence: CASSRGLGYEQYF.

This chain joins TRBV4-2 and TRBJ2-1; 13 nucleotides align to TRBD2. CDR1 is LGHNA, CDR2 YNFKEQ, per germline. The CDR3 loop spans 18 amino acids. J gave up 8 bases and V 0 bases, and 10 bases lay outside the gene matches. CDR3 coding DNA: TGTGCCAGCAGCCAAGACCCCCCACTAGCGGGAGGGTCGGATGAGCAGTTCTTC. Its translation: CASSQDPPLAGGSDEQFF.

The rearrangement links TRBV29-1 to TRBJ2-3, with 10 positions matching TRBD1. The CDR3 is made up of 16 amino acids. Per the germline V gene, CDR1 is SQVTM and CDR2 is ANQGSEA. V lost 6 bases, J lost 5 bases, and 14 bases stayed unmatched. The CDR3 here is CSVLRGQGGMIDTQYF. The DNA for the CDR3 is TGCAGCGTCCTCAGAGGACAGGGGGGGATGATAGATACGCAGTATTTT.

This chain joins TRBV5-1 and TRBJ2-5; D is perhaps TRBD1 (5 bases). The CDR3 is 16 amino acids. Trimming took 0 bases from V and 0 from J, leaving 12 bases between them. CDR1 is SGHRS and CDR2 is YFSETQ in the germline V gene. CDR3 nucleotide sequence: TGCGCCAGCAGCTTGGTGGGGCCCGGGTACCAAGAGACCCAGTACTTC. Protein: CASSLVGPGYQETQYF.

V and J are TRBV15 and TRBJ1-5; D is undetermined. The CDR3 contains 15 residues. In germline, CDR1 is LNHNV, CDR2 YYDKDF (reference sequence). V was shortened by 4 bases and J by 3 bases, with 13 bases between the two germline ends. CDR3 amino acids: CATSMLPRDNQPQHF. DNA for the CDR3: TGTGCCACCAGCATGCTACCGAGGGACAATCAGCCCCAGCATTTT.

This clonotype appeared once. This chain joins TRBV20-1 and TRBJ2-3; TRBD2 matches 7 bases. In germline, CDR1 is DFQATT, CDR2 SNEGSKA (reference sequence). The V segment lost 0 bases and the J segment 7 bases; nucleotides outside the gene matches: 10. The CDR3 contains 15 residues. The DNA for the CDR3 is TGCAGTGCTAGAGATCCCAGCGGGAAGTCGCATACGCAGTATTTT. It specifies CSARDPSGKSHTQYF.

The J gene is TRBJ1-4, the V gene TRBV7-9; tentative D call: TRBD1 (5 bases). Germline V gene lookup returns CDR1 SEHNR and CDR2 FQNEAQ (reference sequence). The CDR3 contains 17 residues. Deletions cut 1 base from V and 10 bases from J, with 22 bases between. CDR3 bases: TGTGCCAGCAGCTTAGGGGGCTTAACACTGCCTCAAGGAAAACTGTTTTTT. It codes for CASSLGGLTLPQGKLFF.

The V and J genes are TRBV29-1 and TRBJ1-1, with D perhaps matching TRBD1 (6 bases). V was cut by 8 bases and J by 5 bases, with 18 bases left in between. Germline V gene sequence: CDR1 SQVTM, CDR2 ANQGSEA. This CDR3 contains 13 residues. CDR3 bases: TGCAGCTTCTCCCAGGGGTCAAAGACTGAAGCTTTCTTT. It encodes CSFSQGSKTEAFF.

The chain has TRBV29-1 and TRBJ2-1; D unresolved. Germline V gives CDR1 SQVTM, CDR2 ANQGSEA. The CDR3 runs 13 residues. V dropped 5 bases and J dropped 8 bases, with 16 bases sitting between them. CDR3 region: CSVLGLLSDEQFF. CDR3 nucleotides: TGCAGCGTTCTGGGGTTATTATCGGATGAGCAGTTCTTC.

CDR3 in DNA: TGTGCCACATCGAACCCCGAGAACACTGAAGCTTTCTTT. Its protein is CATSNPENTEAFF. J is TRBJ1-1 and V is TRBV24-1; D remains unclear. The CDR3 runs to 13 residues. V shed 10 bases and J shed 1 base, with 12 bases lying between them. The germline V gene encodes CDR1 KGHDR and CDR2 SFDVKD.

This chain joins TRBV4-1 and TRBJ2-1; tentatively, D is TRBD1 (6 bases). CDR1 and CDR2 from the germline V gene are MGHRA and YSYEKL. The CDR3 spans 15 residues. The germline V and J ends were trimmed by 5 bases and 3 bases, with 14 bases remaining between them. CDR3 amino acids: CASSKTGTNYNEQFF. CDR3 nucleotides: TGCGCCAGCAGCAAAACCGGGACAAACTACAATGAGCAGTTCTTC.

V and J are TRBV28 and TRBJ1-5; TRBD1 matches 9 bases. Germline CDR1 is MDHEN and CDR2 is SYDVKM. V gave up 6 bases and J gave up 7 bases; unmatched junction bases: 4. The CDR3 is made up of 13 amino acids. DNA of the CDR3: TGTGCCAGCAGACCGGGACAGGGACAGCCCCAGCATTTT. Translating it yields CASRPGQGQPQHF. Combining the CDR3 with reference TRBV28 and TRBJ1-5 gives the whole variable domain DVKVTQSSRYLVKRTGEKVFLECVQDMDHENMFWYRQDPGLGLRLIYFSYDVKMKEKGDIPEGYSVSREKKERFSLILESASTNQTSMYLCASRPGQGQPQHFGDGTRLSIL.

The V gene is TRBV7-9, the J gene TRBJ2-3; maybe TRBD1 (5 bases). The CDR3 has 11 residues. Trimming cost V 8 bases and J 6 bases, with 9 bases left between them. CDR1 is SEHNR, CDR2 FQNEAQ, per germline (reference sequence). DNA of the CDR3: TGTGCCAGCGGACACCCGGATACGCAGTATTTT. Encoded protein: CASGHPDTQYF.

The V gene is TRBV12-3 or TRBV12-4, the J gene TRBJ2-1; TRBD2 matches at 14 bases. V was clipped by 6 bases and J by 7 bases; unmatched bases: 5. This CDR3 spans 15 amino acids. CDR3 coding DNA: TGTGCCAGCAGAGCGGGACTAGCGGGAGTAAATGAGCAGTTCTTC. Its protein product is CASRAGLAGVNEQFF.

This chain uses TRBV18 with TRBJ2-1; either TRBD1 or TRBD2 may fit D (5 bases each). V lost 6 bases to trimming and J lost 2 bases, with 17 bases between them. Germline V lookup: CDR1 KGHSH, CDR2 LQKENI. The CDR3 totals 16 residues. CDR3 nucleotides: TGTGCCAGCTCTCCCCACCCCGGGGCCACCTACAATGAGCAGTTCTTC. Amino acids: CASSPHPGATYNEQFF.

The V and J genes are TRBV27 and TRBJ1-5, with TRBD1 matching 7 bases. Germline CDR1 and CDR2: MNHEY and SMNVEV (reference sequence). The CDR3 is 14 amino acids. The ends lost 3 bases at V and 10 bases at J; junction bases unmatched: 9. This CDR3 is CASSFQGGGRPQHF. The CDR3 DNA reads TGTGCCAGCAGTTTTCAGGGGGGTGGACGACCCCAGCATTTT.

The chain employs TRBV14 and TRBJ1-1; TRBD1 aligns across 11 bases. Germline V gene data show CDR1 as SGHDN and CDR2 as FVKESK. The CDR3 has 15 residues. V lost 3 bases, J lost 2 bases, and 2 bases stayed unmatched. CDR3 bases: TGTGCCAGCAGCCAGTGGACAGGGGGCAACACTGAAGCTTTCTTT. It specifies CASSQWTGGNTEAFF.

V usage is TRBV6-2 or TRBV6-3 and J usage is TRBJ1-2, with a weak D call TRBD1 (5 bases). Trimming took off 6 bases at V and 4 bases at J, with 15 bases between the two ends. The CDR3 contains 14 residues. Germline V CDR1 and CDR2: MNHEY, SVGEGT. CDR3 amino acids: CASSVSPGSYGYTF. The CDR3 bases are TGTGCCAGCAGCGTCAGCCCAGGGAGCTATGGCTACACCTTC.